One and the same sample provided the 20 T cell receptor beta chains below, sequenced in a study of tumor-infiltrating lymphocytes in primary liver carcinoma. Out of unsorted whole blood came the blood RNA, and germline DNA was extracted as well. From around 500 ng of total RNA, TCR beta-specific cDNA was reverse-transcribed using a constant-region primer. Three nested multiplex PCR rounds, a slightly modified ARM-PCR method, built the TCR beta libraries. The opening two PCR rounds, 10 cycles each, paired TRBV1-TRBV30 forward primers with a C-beta reverse primer. TCRdb independently ran MiXCR on the multiplex PCR reads; one entry per CDR3 protein. The table includes 320,000 or so distinct CDR3 sequences, less than 75% detected once. Sequencing was done on a sample of peripheral blood. The receptor source for this set is a man aged 40-49 years with primary liver carcinoma and hepatitis B virus infection.

Concerning this clonotype: One end of the junction does not line up with germline, which may come from a read error. J is TRBJ2-6 and V is TRBV10-3; D remains ambiguous. The CDR3 is 13 amino acids. Germline CDR1 is ENHRY and CDR2 is SYGVKD. The CDR3: CAFSEAGANVLTF. As DNA, the CDR3 is TGTGCCTTCAGTGAGGCTGGGGCCAACGTCCTGACTTTC.

In regard to this clonotype: The junction shows a germline mismatch at one end, possibly a read error. This chain links TRBV6-2 or TRBV6-3 with TRBJ1-5, with 7 bases aligning to TRBD1. Germline V lookup: CDR1 MNHEY, CDR2 SVGEGT. This CDR3 contains 14 residues. Here the CDR3 reads CASSSTGVNQAQHF. The CDR3 DNA sequence: TGTGCCAGCAGTTCTACAGGGGTTAATCAGGCCCAGCATTTT.

A few counts support this clonotype. The CDR3 sequence: CASSPGLAGVNEQYF. The DNA of the CDR3 is TGCGCCAGCAGCCCTGGACTAGCGGGAGTCAACGAGCAGTACTTC. The chain links TRBV5-1 to TRBJ2-7; 13 bases are a match to TRBD2. With 4 bases clipped from V and 5 bases from J, the junction kept 6 bases outside the gene matches. The germline CDR1 and CDR2 sequences are SGHRS and YFSETQ. The CDR3 has 15 residues.

Regarding this clonotype: A clone one base away is much larger, so this may be a read error. CDR3 amino acids: CASSSLGGNTGELFF. The CDR3 region has the DNA TGTGCCAGCAGTTCATTGGGAGGAAATACCGGGGAGCTGTTTTTT. The rearrangement joins TRBV12-3 or TRBV12-4 to TRBJ2-2; TRBD2 is a possible D gene (6 bases). This CDR3 is built from 15 residues. V was shortened by 4 bases and J by 5 bases, with 14 bases between the two germline ends.

This clonotype came up a few times. The chain couples TRBV7-9 to TRBJ1-5, with a possible D match to TRBD1 (6 bases). The V and J ends lost 1 base and 3 bases respectively, with 10 bases between them. The CDR3 is made up of 15 amino acids. Germline V gene sequence: CDR1 SEHNR, CDR2 FQNEAQ (reference sequence). Here the CDR3 reads CASSLDGGNNQPQHF. CDR3 nucleotides: TGTGCCAGCAGCTTAGATGGGGGCAACAATCAGCCCCAGCATTTT.

With regard to this clonotype: It is likely a read error, because the conserved phenylalanine at the end of the CDR3 is missing. The J gene is TRBJ2-6, the V gene TRBV6-5; D gene ambiguous. Germline CDR1 is MNHEY and CDR2 is SVGAGI. Trimming shortened V by 10 bases and J by 0 bases, and 10 bases separated the two germline ends. The CDR3 covers 14 residues. CDR3 region: CATRKSSGANVLTL. The CDR3 nucleotides read TGTGCCACCAGAAAGAGCTCTGGGGCCAACGTCCTGACTCTC.

Comment on this clonotype: A junction end diverges from the germline sequence, so it may reflect a read error. The chain joins TRBV11-3 to TRBJ2-5; D ambiguous. The CDR3 sequence is 15 residues long. Germline V lookup: CDR1 SGHNT, CDR2 YENEEA. The CDR3 region is CAGSLDGQAQETQYF. CDR3 in DNA: TGTGCCGGCAGCTTGGACGGCCAGGCCCAAGAGACCCAGTACTTC.

In the case of this clonotype: A read error may explain this, as a much larger clone is one base away. The chain has TRBV5-6 and TRBJ1-1, with a weak D call TRBD1 (6 bases). Germline assignment: CDR1 SGHDT and CDR2 YYEEEE. The CDR3 spans 14 residues. CDR3 nucleotide sequence: TGTGCCAGCAGCTTACAGGGTCGGGGCACTGAAGCTGTCTTT. Protein: CASSLQGRGTEAVF.

This clonotype was recorded many times. This chain uses TRBV12-3 or TRBV12-4 with TRBJ2-1; D gene ambiguous. Trimming shortened V by 7 bases and J by 6 bases, and 7 bases separated the two germline ends. The CDR3 consists of 11 residues. The CDR3 reads CASTRSNEQFF. CDR3 DNA sequence: TGTGCCAGCACCCGGAGCAATGAGCAGTTCTTC.

Of note for this clonotype: A read error is possible here, since a much larger clone lies one base away. CDR3 residues: CASRIAGVGYNEQCF. In nucleotides, the CDR3 is TGTGCCAGCAGGATAGCGGGAGTAGGCTACAATGAGCAGTGCTTC. V and J are TRBV6-5 and TRBJ2-1, with 9 positions matching TRBD2. The CDR3 runs 15 residues. Germline CDR1 MNHEY, CDR2 SVGAGI.

As regards this clonotype: The junction departs from germline at one end; a sequencing error may be responsible. The chain recombines TRBV12-3 or TRBV12-4 with TRBJ2-2, with D tentatively TRBD2 (5 bases). The CDR3 is 15 amino acids. CDR3 nucleotide sequence: TGTGCCAGCAGTCCGGCGGAAGTTGCGACCGGGGAGCTGCTTTTT. As protein: CASSPAEVATGELLF.

In this sample, this clonotype turned up many times. The chain carries TRBV12-3 or TRBV12-4 and TRBJ2-7; 14 positions agree with TRBD2. V shed 6 bases and J 5 bases; nucleotides not matched to a gene: 3. CDR3 length: 14 amino acids. In nucleotides, the CDR3 is TGTGCCAGCAGGACTAGCGGGAGGGCAGACGAGCAGTACTTC. As protein: CASRTSGRADEQYF.

With regard to this clonotype: A much larger clone lies a single base off, so this may be a read error. The chain uses TRBV29-1 and TRBJ2-1, with D unresolved. CDR1 is SQVTM and CDR2 is ANQGSEA in the germline V gene. The length of the CDR3 is 11 residues. CDR3 coding DNA: TGCAGGGTTGGTGGAGTATATGAGCAGTTCTTC. Translating it yields CRVGGVYEQFF.

In regard to this clonotype: This may be a read error: a much more frequent sequence differs by one nucleotide. It is likely a read error, because the conserved phenylalanine at the end of the CDR3 is missing. The J gene is TRBJ2-4, the V gene TRBV6-2 or TRBV6-3; 7 nucleotides match TRBD2. The CDR3 is 17 amino acids. The V and J ends lost 4 bases and 8 bases, in that order; junction bases with no gene match: 17. Germline CDR1 is MNHEY and CDR2 is SVGEGT. This CDR3 is CASSWLAAAPLSDIQYS. CDR3 DNA sequence: TGTGCCAGCAGTTGGCTAGCGGCCGCTCCGCTTTCAGACATTCAGTACTCC.

This chain connects TRBV7-8 to TRBJ2-3; TRBD2 matches 12 bases. The trim removed 5 bases at V and 0 bases at J, leaving 9 bases unmatched. This CDR3 is built from 18 residues. The germline V gene has CDR1 SGHVS and CDR2 FQNEAQ. The CDR3 DNA reads as TGTGCCAGCAGCCCTAGACTAGCGGGAGACTCTAGCACAGATACGCAGTATTTT. Its protein product is CASSPRLAGDSSTDTQYF.

A remark on this clonotype: Sequence at one end of the junction differs from germline and may be a read error. V and J are TRBV6-5 and TRBJ1-1; TRBD1 might be the D (5 bases). The V gene's germline CDR1 is MNHEY and CDR2 SVGAGI. The CDR3 covers 16 residues. In nucleotides, the CDR3 is TGTGACAGCAGTTACGACGCAGGGTCCTTGAACACTGAAGCTTTCTTT. Translated: CDSSYDAGSLNTEAFF.

Concerning this clonotype: A much more abundant neighbour one base away suggests this may be a read error. The chain uses TRBV29-1 and TRBJ2-7; the D gene could be TRBD1 or TRBD2 (5 bases each). This CDR3 region has 11 residues. Trimming removed 8 bases from V and 8 bases from J, with 16 bases in between. Germline loops: CDR1 SQVTM, CDR2 ANQGSEA. As DNA, the CDR3 is TGCAGCACAGGACTGCGTGGTAAGCAGTACTTC. It specifies CSTGLRGKQYF.

Regarding this clonotype: This sequence may be a read error, since a much larger clone differs from it by one base. This sequence joins TRBV4-2 and TRBJ2-3; 7 nucleotides align to TRBD2. This CDR3 has 16 amino acids. Germline V gene sequence: CDR1 LGHNA, CDR2 YNFKEQ. CDR3 sequence (DNA): TGTGCCAGCAGCTACGCGACTAGCCGAAGCACAGCTACGCAGTATTTT. It is translated as CASSYATSRSTATQYF.

Of note for this clonotype: A much larger clone sits a single nucleotide away, making a read error possible. V and J are TRBV6-2 or TRBV6-3 and TRBJ2-7; either TRBD1 or TRBD2 may supply D (5 bases each). CDR1 and CDR2 (germline): MNHEY, SVGEGT. This CDR3 spans 14 amino acids. The CDR3 nucleotides read TGTGTCAGCAGTAAATGGGACCCCGCCTACGAGCAGTACTTC. Residues: CVSSKWDPAYEQYF.

As concerns this clonotype: At one end the junction does not follow the germline gene, possibly because of a read error. The rearrangement links TRBV5-4 to TRBJ2-1; TRBD2 aligns across 7 bases. Germline V lookup: CDR1 SGHNT, CDR2 YYREEE (reference sequence). The CDR3 totals 15 residues. CDR3 amino acids: CAISLLYGRYNEQFF. The CDR3 bases are TGTGCCATCAGCTTGTTATACGGGAGGTACAATGAGCAGTTCTTC.